The entry that follows covers one T cell receptor (beta chain) sequence. The cohort comprised adults aged about 18 to 90 years residing in approximately 25 US areas. Original handling: Estimated nucleated cell counts came from reference gene primer amplification. Clones were sequenced by immunoSEQ multiplex PCR, and TCRdb holds only the in-frame ones, with some missing. V, J and clone size were drawn from that table, and D and trimming were deduced from the DNA. The table lists approximately 140,000 clones, roughly 80% of them singletons, with about 5.5% in the top ten. Per germline, CDR1 SGHDT and CDR2 YYEEEE. The CDR3 is made up of 16 amino acids. V was pared by 4 bases and J by 4 bases, with 19 bases between. The data are from a study of blood T cell repertoires in COVID-19.

The specimen was PBMCs or T cells enriched from blood (not recorded which). The source of this sequence is a middle-aged man with acute COVID-19. The chain employs TRBV5-6 and TRBJ2-3; the D gene is possibly TRBD1 (6 bases). CDR3 protein: CASSPPGQRLPDTQYF. CDR3 nucleotides: TGTGCCAGCAGCCCGCCGGGACAAAGGCTTCCAGATACGCAGTATTTT.